This T cell receptor (beta chain) originates from a study of response to subunit inactivated influenza vaccine. Comment on this clonotype: Antigen unknown.

Study findings and constraints: Authors proposed each seasonal influenza vaccination draws in few new T cells.

One entry per CDR3 protein, called by TCRdb with MiXCR from the RT-PCR reads. The data hold about 310,000 distinct CDR3 sequences, with less than 25% observed a single time. This clonotype originated in a man aged 45-69 years who received an inactivated influenza vaccine. The input for sequencing was PBMCs from blood, taken less than 22 months after vaccination.

The CDR3: CASSFTGRGTEAFF. DNA for the CDR3: TGCGCCAGCAGCTTTACGGGCCGGGGGACTGAAGCTTTCTTT. J is TRBJ1-1 and V is TRBV5-1, with D perhaps TRBD1 (5 bases). The CDR3 has 14 amino acids. V lost 2 bases and J 5 bases, leaving 13 bases between the germline ends. Germline V CDR1 and CDR2: SGHRS, YFSETQ.